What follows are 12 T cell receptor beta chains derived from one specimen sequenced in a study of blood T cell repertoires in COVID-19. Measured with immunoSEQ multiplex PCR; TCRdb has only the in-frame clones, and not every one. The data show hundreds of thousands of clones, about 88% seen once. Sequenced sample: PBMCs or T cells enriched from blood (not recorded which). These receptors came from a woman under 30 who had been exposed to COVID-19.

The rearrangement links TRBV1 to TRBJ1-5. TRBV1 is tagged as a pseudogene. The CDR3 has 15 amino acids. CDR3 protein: CTSSQARIRGEPQHF. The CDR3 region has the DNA TGCACCAGCAGCCAAGCCCGGATTAGAGGTGAGCCCCAGCATTTT.

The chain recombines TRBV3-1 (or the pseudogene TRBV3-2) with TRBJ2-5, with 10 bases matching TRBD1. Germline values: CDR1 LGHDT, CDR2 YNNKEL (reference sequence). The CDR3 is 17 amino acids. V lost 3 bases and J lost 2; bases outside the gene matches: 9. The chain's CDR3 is CASSHSGTGEGQETQYF. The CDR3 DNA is TGTGCCAGCAGCCACTCCGGGACAGGGGAGGGTCAAGAGACCCAGTACTTC.

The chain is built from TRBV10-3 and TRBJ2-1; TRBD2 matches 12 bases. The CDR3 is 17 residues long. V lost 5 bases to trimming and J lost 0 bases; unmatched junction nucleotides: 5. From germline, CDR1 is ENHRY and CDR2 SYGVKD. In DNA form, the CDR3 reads TGTGCCATCAGTAGACTAGCGGGAGAGAGCTCCTACAATGAGCAGTTCTTC. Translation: CAISRLAGESSYNEQFF.

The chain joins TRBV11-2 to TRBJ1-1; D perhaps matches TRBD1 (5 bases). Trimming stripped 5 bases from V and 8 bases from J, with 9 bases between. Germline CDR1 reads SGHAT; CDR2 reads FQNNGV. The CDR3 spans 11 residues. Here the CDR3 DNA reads TGTGCCAGCAGCCGGGCAGGGGAAGCTTTCTTT. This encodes CASSRAGEAFF.

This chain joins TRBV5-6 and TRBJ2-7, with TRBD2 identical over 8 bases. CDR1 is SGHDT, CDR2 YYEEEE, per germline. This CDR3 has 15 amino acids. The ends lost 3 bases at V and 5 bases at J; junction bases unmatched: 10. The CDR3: CASSYPTGGEHEQYF. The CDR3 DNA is TGTGCCAGCAGCTATCCGACGGGAGGGGAACACGAGCAGTACTTC.

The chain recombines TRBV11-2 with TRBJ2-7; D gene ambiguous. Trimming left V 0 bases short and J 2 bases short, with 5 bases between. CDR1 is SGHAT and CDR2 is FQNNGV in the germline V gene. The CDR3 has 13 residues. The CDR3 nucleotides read TGTGCCAGCAGCTTAGACAGGCCCTACGAGCAGTACTTC. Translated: CASSLDRPYEQYF.

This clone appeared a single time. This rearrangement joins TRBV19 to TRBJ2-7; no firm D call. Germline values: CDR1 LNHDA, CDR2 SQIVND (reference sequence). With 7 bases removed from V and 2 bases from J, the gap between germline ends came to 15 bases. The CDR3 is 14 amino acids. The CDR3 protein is CASTPFPRAYEQYF. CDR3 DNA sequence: TGTGCCAGTACCCCCTTCCCCCGAGCCTACGAGCAGTACTTC.

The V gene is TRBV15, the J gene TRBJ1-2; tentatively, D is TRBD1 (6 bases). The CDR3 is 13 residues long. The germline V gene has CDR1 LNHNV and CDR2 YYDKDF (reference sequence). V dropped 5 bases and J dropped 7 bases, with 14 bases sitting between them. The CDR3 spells CATSRWGGLGYTF. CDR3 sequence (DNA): TGTGCCACCAGCCGATGGGGGGGGCTTGGCTACACCTTC.

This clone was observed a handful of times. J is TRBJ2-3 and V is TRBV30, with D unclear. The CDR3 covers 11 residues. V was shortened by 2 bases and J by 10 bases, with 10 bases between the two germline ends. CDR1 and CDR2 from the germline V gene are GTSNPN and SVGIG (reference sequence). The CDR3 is CAWSSTVAQYF. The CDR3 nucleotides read TGTGCCTGGAGTTCTACTGTCGCGCAGTATTTT.

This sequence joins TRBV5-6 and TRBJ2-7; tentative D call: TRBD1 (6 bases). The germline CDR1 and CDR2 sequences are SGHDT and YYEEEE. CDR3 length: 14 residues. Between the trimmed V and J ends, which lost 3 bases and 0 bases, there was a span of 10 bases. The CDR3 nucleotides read TGTGCCAGCAGCTCCTGGGACAACTCCTACGAGCAGTACTTC. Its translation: CASSSWDNSYEQYF.

The CDR3 reads CASSEMDRVNQPQHF. As DNA, the CDR3 is TGTGCCAGCAGTGAGATGGACAGGGTAAATCAGCCCCAGCATTTT. The gene calls are TRBV6-1 and TRBJ1-5; TRBD1 aligns across 8 bases. Per the germline V gene, CDR1 is MNHNS and CDR2 is SASEGT. The CDR3 covers 15 residues. The ends lost 3 bases at V and 4 bases at J; junction bases unmatched: 5.

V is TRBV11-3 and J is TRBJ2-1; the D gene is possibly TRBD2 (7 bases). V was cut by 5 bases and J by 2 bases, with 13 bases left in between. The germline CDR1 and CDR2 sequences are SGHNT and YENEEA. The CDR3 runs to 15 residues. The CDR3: CASSLNGGPYNEQFF. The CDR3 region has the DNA TGTGCCAGCAGCCTAAACGGGGGGCCCTACAATGAGCAGTTCTTC.